This record concerns one T cell receptor (beta chain) sequence. The sample comes from a study of cytomegalovirus exposure and HLA in healthy donors. The V gene's germline CDR1 is SGHNT and CDR2 YENEEA. The CDR3 runs 12 residues. V was pared by 4 bases and J by 4 bases, with 7 bases between. PCR employed 60 Vbeta and 13 Jbeta primers. Sequencing was performed with immunoSEQ multiplex PCR; in TCRdb, only in-frame clones are kept and a portion is missing. The sample records approximately 130,000 clones, 79% being singletons. The sequence was obtained from a male donor in good health and CMV-seronegative. Sequencing was performed on PBMCs. J is TRBJ1-1 and V is TRBV11-3; D remains unclear. The CDR3 DNA is TGTGCCAGCAGCTGGAGACCCACTGAAGCTTTCTTT. Its protein product is CASSWRPTEAFF.